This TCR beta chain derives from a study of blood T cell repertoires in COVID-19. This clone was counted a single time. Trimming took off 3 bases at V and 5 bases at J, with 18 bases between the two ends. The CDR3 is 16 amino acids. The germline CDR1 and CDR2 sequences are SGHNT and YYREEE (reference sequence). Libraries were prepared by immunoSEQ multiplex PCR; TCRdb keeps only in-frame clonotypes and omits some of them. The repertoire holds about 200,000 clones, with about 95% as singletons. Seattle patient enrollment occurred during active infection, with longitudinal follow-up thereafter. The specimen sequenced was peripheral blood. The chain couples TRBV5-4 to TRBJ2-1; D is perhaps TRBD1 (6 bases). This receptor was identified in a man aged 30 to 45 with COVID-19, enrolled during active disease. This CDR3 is CASSSGPGHTDNEQFF. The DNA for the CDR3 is TGTGCCAGCAGCTCGGGACCGGGACACACCGACAATGAGCAGTTCTTC.